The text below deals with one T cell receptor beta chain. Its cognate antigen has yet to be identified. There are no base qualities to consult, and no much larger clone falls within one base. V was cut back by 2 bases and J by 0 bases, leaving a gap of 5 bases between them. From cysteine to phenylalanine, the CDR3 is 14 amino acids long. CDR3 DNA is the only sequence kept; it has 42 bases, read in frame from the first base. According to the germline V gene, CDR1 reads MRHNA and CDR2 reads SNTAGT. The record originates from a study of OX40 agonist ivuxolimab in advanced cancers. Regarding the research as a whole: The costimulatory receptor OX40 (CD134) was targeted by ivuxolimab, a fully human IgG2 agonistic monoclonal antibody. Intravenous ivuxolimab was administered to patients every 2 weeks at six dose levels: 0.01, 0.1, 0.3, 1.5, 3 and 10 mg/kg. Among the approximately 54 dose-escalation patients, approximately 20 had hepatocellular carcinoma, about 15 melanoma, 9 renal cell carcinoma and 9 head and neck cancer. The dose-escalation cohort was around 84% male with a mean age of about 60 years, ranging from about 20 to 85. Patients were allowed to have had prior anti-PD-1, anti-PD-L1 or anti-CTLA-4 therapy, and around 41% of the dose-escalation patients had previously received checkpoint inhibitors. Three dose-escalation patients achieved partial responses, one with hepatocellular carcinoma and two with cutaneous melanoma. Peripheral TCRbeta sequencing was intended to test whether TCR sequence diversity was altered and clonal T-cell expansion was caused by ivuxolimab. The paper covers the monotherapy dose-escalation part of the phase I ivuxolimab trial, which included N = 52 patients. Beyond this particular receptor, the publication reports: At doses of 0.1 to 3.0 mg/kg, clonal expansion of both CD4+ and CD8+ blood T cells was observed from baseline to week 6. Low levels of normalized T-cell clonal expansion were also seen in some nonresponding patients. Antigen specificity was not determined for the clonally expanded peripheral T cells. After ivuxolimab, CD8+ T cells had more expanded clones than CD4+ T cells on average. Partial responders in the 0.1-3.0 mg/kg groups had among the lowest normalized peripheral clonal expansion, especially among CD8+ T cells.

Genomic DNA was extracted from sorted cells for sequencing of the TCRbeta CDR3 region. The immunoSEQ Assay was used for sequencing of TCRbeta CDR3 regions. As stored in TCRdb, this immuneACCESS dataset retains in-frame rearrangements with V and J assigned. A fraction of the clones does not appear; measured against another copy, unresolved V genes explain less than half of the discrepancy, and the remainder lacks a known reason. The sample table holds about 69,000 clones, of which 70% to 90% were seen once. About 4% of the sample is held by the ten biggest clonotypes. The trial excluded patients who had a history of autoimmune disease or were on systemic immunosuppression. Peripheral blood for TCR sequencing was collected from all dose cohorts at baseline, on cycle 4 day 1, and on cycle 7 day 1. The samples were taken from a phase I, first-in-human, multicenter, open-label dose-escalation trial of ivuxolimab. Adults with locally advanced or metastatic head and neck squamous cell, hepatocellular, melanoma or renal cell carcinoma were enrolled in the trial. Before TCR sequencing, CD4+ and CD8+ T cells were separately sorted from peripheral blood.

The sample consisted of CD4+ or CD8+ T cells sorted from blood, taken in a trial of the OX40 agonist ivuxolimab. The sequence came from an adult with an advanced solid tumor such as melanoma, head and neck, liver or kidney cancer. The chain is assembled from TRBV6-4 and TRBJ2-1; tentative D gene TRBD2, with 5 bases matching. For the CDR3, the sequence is CASSDGSSYNEQFF. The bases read TGTGCCAGCAGTGACGGGAGCTCCTACAATGAGCAGTTCTTC.